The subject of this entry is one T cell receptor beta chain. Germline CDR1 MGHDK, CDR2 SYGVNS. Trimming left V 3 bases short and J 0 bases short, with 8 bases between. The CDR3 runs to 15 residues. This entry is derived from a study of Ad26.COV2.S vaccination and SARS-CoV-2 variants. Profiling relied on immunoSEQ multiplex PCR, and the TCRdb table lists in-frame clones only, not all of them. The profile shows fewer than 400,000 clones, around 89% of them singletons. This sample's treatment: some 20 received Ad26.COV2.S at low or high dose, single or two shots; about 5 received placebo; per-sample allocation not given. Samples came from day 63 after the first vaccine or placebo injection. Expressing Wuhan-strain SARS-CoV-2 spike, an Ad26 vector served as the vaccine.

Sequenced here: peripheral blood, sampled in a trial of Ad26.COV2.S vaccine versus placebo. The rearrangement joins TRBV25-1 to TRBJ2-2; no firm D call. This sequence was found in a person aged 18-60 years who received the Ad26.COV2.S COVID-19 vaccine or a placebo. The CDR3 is CASSDSVPNTGELFF. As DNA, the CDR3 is TGTGCCAGCAGTGACTCCGTCCCGAACACCGGGGAGCTGTTTTTT.